This paragraph covers one T cell receptor beta chain sequence. Original handling: Reference gene primer amplification gave nucleated cell count estimates. Sequencing used immunoSEQ multiplex PCR; TCRdb keeps in-frame clones, though not all of them. The V and J calls and clone size come from that table; D and trimming were worked out from the DNA. The sample yields about 120,000 clones, 70% to 90% seen once. The CDR3 covers 15 residues. V lost 6 bases to trimming and J lost 0 bases, with 13 bases between them. Looked up from germline, CDR1 is MDHEN and CDR2 is SYDVKM. The data were obtained in a study of blood T cell repertoires in COVID-19. Study in general: Donors in the United States, Italy and Spain gave samples during acute or convalescent COVID-19. Sources were T cells, B-cell-depleted T cells, or PBMCs; the material itself was cDNA or gDNA.

The sequenced sample was peripheral blood. The genes are TRBV28 and TRBJ2-3; D perhaps matches TRBD2 (5 bases). The sequence came from a woman between 65 and 79 years old who had recovered from COVID-19. The CDR3 DNA is TGTGCCAGCAGCATCCCCGGACTGAGCACAGATACGCAGTATTTT. Amino acid sequence: CASSIPGLSTDTQYF.